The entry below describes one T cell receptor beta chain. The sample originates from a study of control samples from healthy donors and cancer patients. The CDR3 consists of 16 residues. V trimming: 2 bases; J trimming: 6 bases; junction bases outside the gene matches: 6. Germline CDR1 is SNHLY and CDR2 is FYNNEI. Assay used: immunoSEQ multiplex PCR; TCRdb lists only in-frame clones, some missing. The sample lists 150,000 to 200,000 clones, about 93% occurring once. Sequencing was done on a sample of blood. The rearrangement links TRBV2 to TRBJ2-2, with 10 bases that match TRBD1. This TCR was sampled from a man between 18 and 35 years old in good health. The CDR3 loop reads CASSEIGTGVAGELFF. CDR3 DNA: TGTGCCAGCAGTGAAATCGGGACAGGGGTTGCCGGGGAGCTGTTTTTT.